This TCR beta chain was sequenced for a study of shared clonotypes between healthy human individuals (dated by TCRdb to 2020 to 2022). Looking at the study overall: The cohort comprised two women and a few men aged 18 to 49 years. For each donor, three plates each were used for CD4 naive and CD4 memory, two plates were used for CD8 naive, and one plate was used for CD8 memory. The study deeply sequenced blood TCR repertoires of about 5 healthy adults to estimate repertoire size and the extent of clonotype sharing between individuals. Different laboratories and diverse techniques were used to prepare libraries and sequence TCR repertoires, to increase sequencing depth and limit assay-specific biases. Per donor, leukapheresis produced somewhere between about 0.94 and 9.5 billion PBMCs.

Using the deep immunoSEQ assay, TCR CDR3 regions were amplified from genomic DNA by multiplex PCR. Extracted genomic DNA from each cell subset was distributed evenly across all wells of several immunoSEQ 96-well plates, and each plate was treated as a replicate. Each replicate PCR for sorted subsets received about 200 ng genomic DNA, equal to roughly 33,000 T cell genomes. Purified libraries were measured with a Qubit 3.0 fluorometer, size-checked on a Bioanalyzer 2100, and measured again with the KAPA Library Quantification kit. Every immunoSEQ 96-well plate was sequenced on a dedicated single-read 150-cycle Illumina NextSeq 550 flow cell. The authors' analysis ran thus. Because the immunoSEQ output held only junctional sequences and lacked quality scores, the filtering could not match the filtering applied to full-length reads. To assign V/J genes and CDR3, sequences were annotated using PyIR, a Python wrapper for IgBLAST v1.9, with IMGT germline references. Reads were filtered out if the reads had weak V/J assignments (E-value above 1e-6), no CDR3, stop codons, out-of-frame junctions, or ambiguous translated residues. A V3J clonotype was defined by an identical inferred V gene, J gene, and CDR3 amino acid sequence. Percentage overlap between repertoires was calculated by dividing the number of shared unique clonotypes by the size of the smaller repertoire. Repertoire richness was assessed with RTK rarefaction, the Chao1 estimator, and Recon v2.1 estimates of unobserved clonotypes. Generation probabilities for all TCRbeta clonotypes obtained by the gDNA method from a handful of donors were computed using OLGA. TCRdb retrieved this table from immuneACCESS and kept in-frame rearrangements only. Not all clones are present; in checked studies, unresolved V genes account for under half, and no reason is known for the remainder. The DNA was the basis for D and trimming; V, J and clone size are from that table. This sample lists roughly 2,500,000 clones; 93% were detected once. 0.35% to 0.45% of the sample comes from the top ten.

The donors were healthy, HIV-negative adults with no recently reported acute infections or vaccinations. Every donor was a Caucasian adult residing in Nashville, Tennessee, USA. CD4+ T cells were enriched by magnetic negative selection, after which naive cells were positively selected on CD45RA and the negative fraction was taken as the memory subset. Blood was obtained by leukapheresis, after which PBMCs were separated by Ficoll-Histopaque density gradient centrifugation and cryopreserved in liquid nitrogen vapor phase. Purity and quantity of every magnetically sorted T cell population were checked by analytical flow cytometry. From each sorted fraction, genomic DNA was isolated and quantified by UV absorbance on a Nanodrop 2000c. Broader findings and caveats from the paper: Sampling was restricted to blood, and TCR repertoires in tissues likely differ from the TCR repertoires found in blood. Incomplete sequencing was indicated by rarefaction of sorted-subset datasets, despite the large sequencing depth. Naive subsets generally had larger estimated clonotype richness than memory subsets did. Compared with non-shared clonotypes, clonotypes shared by all four sorted-subset donors had higher generation probabilities. The small number of donors limited the genetic and exposure-history diversity represented. Based on pairwise subsampling, the degree of clonotype sharing among donors was expected to be affected by sequencing depth. When several donors were compared, the shared fraction of clonotypes was about 5% for naive CD4, over 3% for naive CD8, 2% to 2.5% for memory CD4, and 0.3% to 0.5% for memory CD8.

About this clone itself: Its target antigen remains unknown. No quality values exist for individual bases; no much larger clone is one base distant. Different DNA sequences within this sample yield the same CDR3.

In the germline V gene, CDR1 corresponds to MNHNS and CDR2 to SASEGT. Taken from cysteine to phenylalanine, the CDR3 has 12 residues. Only the CDR3 DNA is retained, 36 bases long and in frame from the first base. The germline ends are 8 bases apart after V is trimmed by 6 bases and J by 3 bases. Specimen: naive CD4+ T cells from PBMCs. The sample's cell subset or site label, in plain terms: CD45RA+ positively selected. The sequence joins TRBV6-1 to TRBJ1-2, with the D gene not confidently named. The clonotype originates from a man aged 18-30 years in good health. Some clones in this sample may be carry-over from other donors' samples. The encoded CDR3 is CASSERDYGYTF. At the DNA level, the sequence is TGTGCCAGCAGCGAAAGAGACTATGGCTACACCTTC.